A selection of T cell receptor beta chains follows, all from one sample in a study of T cell repertoires in cytomegalovirus infection. The antigens these receptors bind are not known. MiXCR, run by TCRdb on the reads, gives a single entry per CDR3 protein. The repertoire includes about 500,000 distinct CDR3 sequences, about 33% of them detected once, and around a sixth sits in the top ten. Sequencing was performed on cultured PBMCs, taken from culture after CMV antigen stimulation. The receptors come from a human donor in good health (CMV status not recorded). Some clones in this sample may be carry-over from other donors' samples. Each CDR3 is given with its conserved first and last residue. The order of the fields is V gene, D gene, clone size, J gene, CDR3 protein, CDR3 DNA. D genes are given only for firm matches. Clone size is given for some rows only: seen once, a few or many times, or a class if the clone is expanded.

TRBV12-5	-	-	TRBJ2-5	CASGSYREETQYF	TGTGCTAGTGGAAGTTACAGGGAAGAGACCCAGTACTTC
TRBV6-2/TRBV6-3	TRBD2	-	TRBJ2-1	CASSYSGLAMYNEQFF	TGTGCCAGCAGTTACTCCGGACTAGCGATGTACAATGAGCAGTTCTTC
TRBV12-3/TRBV12-4	-	few	TRBJ1-6	CASSSLLHGSLHF	TGTGCCAGCAGTTCACTCCTACATGGCTCCCTCCACTTT
TRBV7-2	TRBD2	few	TRBJ2-1	CASSLGWTSGINEQFF	TGTGCCAGCAGCTTAGGGTGGACTAGCGGGATTAATGAGCAGTTCTTC
TRBV10-3	-	few	TRBJ2-5	CAISEVGQETQYF	TGTGCCATCAGTGAGGTGGGGCAAGAGACCCAGTACTTC
TRBV28	-	-	TRBJ2-7	CASSTSIYEQYF	TGTGCCAGCAGTACCTCGATCTACGAGCAGTACTTC
TRBV28	-	-	TRBJ2-7	CASSPSLGTYEQYF	TGTGCCAGCAGTCCCTCCCTAGGGACCTACGAGCAGTACTTC
TRBV12-3/TRBV12-4	-	many	TRBJ2-2	CASSFLGGTGELFF	TGTGCCAGCAGTTTTTTAGGGGGCACCGGGGAGCTGTTTTTT
TRBV7-2	TRBD2	many	TRBJ2-1	CASSPGLAGGLDEQFF	TGTGCCAGCAGCCCGGGACTAGCGGGAGGGCTTGATGAGCAGTTCTTC
TRBV10-1	-	many	TRBJ2-3	CASSESGVFTDTQYF	TGCGCCAGCAGTGAGTCTGGCGTTTTCACAGATACGCAGTATTTT
TRBV12-3/TRBV12-4	-	many	TRBJ1-1	CASSLFQVNTEAFF	TGTGCCAGCAGTTTATTTCAGGTGAACACTGAAGCTTTCTTT
TRBV19	TRBD2	-	TRBJ2-3	CASRPGGDTQYF	TGTGCCAGTAGGCCCGGGGGGGATACGCAGTATTTT
TRBV5-4	-	few	TRBJ2-7	CASSPRTTSSYEQYF	TGTGCCAGCAGCCCCCGGACTACCTCCTCCTACGAGCAGTACTTC